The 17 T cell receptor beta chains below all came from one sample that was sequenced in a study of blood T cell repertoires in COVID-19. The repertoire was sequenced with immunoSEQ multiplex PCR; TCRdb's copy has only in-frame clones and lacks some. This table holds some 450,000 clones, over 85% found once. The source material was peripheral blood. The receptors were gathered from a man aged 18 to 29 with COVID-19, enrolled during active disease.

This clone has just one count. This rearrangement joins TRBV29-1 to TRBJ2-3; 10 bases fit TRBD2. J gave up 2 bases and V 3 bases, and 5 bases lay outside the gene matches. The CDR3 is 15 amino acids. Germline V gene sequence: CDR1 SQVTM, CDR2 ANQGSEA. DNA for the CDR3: TGCAGCGTTGAGAGGACTAGCGGTTACACAGATACGCAGTATTTT. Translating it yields CSVERTSGYTDTQYF.

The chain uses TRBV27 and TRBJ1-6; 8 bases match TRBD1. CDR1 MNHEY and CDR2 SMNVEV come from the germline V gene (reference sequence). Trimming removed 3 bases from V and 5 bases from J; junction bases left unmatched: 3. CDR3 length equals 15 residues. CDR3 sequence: CASSFGQGDNSPLHF. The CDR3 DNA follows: TGTGCCAGCAGTTTCGGACAGGGTGATAATTCACCCCTCCACTTT.

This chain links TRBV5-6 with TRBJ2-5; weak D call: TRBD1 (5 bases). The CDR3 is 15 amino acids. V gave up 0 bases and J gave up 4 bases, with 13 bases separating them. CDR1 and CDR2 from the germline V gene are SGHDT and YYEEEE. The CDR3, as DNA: TGTGCCAGCAGCTTGGTGTGGCAGGGTGGAGAGACCCAGTACTTC. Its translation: CASSLVWQGGETQYF.

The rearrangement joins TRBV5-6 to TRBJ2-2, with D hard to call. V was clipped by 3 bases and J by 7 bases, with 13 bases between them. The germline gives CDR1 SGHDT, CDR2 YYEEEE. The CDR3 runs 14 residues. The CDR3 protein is CASSYLGLGGELFF. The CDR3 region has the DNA TGTGCCAGCAGCTACTTGGGCCTCGGCGGGGAGCTGTTTTTT.

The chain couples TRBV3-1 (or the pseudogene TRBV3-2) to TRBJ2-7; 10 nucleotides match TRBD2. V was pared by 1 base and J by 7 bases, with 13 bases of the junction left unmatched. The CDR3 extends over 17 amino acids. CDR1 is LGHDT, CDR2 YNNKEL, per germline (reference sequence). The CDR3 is CASSQGVRAGGLGEQYF. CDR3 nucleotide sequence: TGTGCCAGCAGCCAAGGTGTCAGAGCGGGAGGGCTCGGGGAGCAGTACTTC.

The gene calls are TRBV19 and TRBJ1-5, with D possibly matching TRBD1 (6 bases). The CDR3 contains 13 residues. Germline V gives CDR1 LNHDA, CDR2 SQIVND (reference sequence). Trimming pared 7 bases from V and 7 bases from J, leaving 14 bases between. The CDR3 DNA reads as TGTGCCAGTACAATACAGGGTCAGCAGCCCCAGCATTTT. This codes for CASTIQGQQPQHF.

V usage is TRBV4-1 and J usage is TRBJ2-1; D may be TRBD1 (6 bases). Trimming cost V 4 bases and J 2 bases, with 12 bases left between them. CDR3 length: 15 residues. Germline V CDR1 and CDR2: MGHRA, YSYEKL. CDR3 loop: CASSPGQFAYNEQFF. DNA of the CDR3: TGCGCCAGCAGCCCCGGACAGTTCGCCTACAATGAGCAGTTCTTC.

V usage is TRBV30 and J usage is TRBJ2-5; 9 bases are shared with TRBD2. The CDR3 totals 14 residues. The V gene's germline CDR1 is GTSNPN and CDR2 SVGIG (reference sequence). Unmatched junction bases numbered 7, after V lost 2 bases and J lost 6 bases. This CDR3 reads CAWSPTAGGKTQYF. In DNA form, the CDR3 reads TGTGCCTGGAGTCCAACAGCGGGGGGCAAGACCCAGTACTTC. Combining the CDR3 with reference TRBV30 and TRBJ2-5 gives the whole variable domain SQTIHQWPATLVQPVGSPLSLECTVEGTSNPNLYWYRQAAGRGLQLLFYSVGIGQISSEVPQNLSASRPQDRQFILSSKKLLLSDSGFYLCAWSPTAGGKTQYFGPGTRLLVL.

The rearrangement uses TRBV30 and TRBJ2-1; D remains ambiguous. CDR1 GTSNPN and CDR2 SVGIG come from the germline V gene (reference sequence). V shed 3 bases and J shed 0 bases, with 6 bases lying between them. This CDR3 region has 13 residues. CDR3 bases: TGTGCCTGGAGGGCTAGCTCCTACAATGAGCAGTTCTTC. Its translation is CAWRASSYNEQFF.

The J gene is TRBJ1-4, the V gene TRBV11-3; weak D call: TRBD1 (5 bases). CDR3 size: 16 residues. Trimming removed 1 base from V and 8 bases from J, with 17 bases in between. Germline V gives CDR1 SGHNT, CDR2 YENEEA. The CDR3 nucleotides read TGTGCCAGCAGCTTAGGGTTGAGGCAGGGCGGCGAAAAACTGTTTTTT. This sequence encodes CASSLGLRQGGEKLFF.

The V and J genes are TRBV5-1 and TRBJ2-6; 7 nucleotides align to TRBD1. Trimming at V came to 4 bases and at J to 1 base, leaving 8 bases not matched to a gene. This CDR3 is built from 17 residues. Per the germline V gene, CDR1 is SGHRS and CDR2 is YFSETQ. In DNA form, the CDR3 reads TGCGCCAGCAGCCTGGATGACAGGGTTTCTGGGGCCAACGTCCTGACTTTC. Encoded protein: CASSLDDRVSGANVLTF.

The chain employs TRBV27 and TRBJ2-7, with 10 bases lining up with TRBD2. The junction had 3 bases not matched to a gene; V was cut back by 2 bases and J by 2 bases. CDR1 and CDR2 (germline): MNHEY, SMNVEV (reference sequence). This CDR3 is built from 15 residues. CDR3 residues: CASSLTSGVAYEQYF. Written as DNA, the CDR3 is TGTGCCAGCAGTTTAACTAGCGGGGTGGCCTACGAGCAGTACTTC.

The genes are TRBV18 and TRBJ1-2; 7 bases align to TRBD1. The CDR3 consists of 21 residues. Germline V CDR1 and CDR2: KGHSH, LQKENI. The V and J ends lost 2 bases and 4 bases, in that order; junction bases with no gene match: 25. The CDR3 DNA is TGTGCCAGCTCACCAAAAGGGATGATGGTGGGGCGACAGGGTAGCCGCTATGGCTACACCTTC. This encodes CASSPKGMMVGRQGSRYGYTF.

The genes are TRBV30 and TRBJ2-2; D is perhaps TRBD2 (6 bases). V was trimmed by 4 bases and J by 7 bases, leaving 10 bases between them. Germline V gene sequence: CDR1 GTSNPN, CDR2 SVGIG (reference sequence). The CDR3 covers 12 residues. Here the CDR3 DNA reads TGTGCCTGGATGGAGGGTAGCGGGGAGCTGTTTTTT. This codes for CAWMEGSGELFF.

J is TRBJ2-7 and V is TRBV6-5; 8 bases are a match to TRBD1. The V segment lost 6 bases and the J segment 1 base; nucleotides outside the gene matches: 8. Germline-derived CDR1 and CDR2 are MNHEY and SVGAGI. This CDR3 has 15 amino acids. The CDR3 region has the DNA TGTGCCAGCAGATACCGGACAGGGCGTTCCTACGAGCAGTACTTC. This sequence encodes CASRYRTGRSYEQYF.

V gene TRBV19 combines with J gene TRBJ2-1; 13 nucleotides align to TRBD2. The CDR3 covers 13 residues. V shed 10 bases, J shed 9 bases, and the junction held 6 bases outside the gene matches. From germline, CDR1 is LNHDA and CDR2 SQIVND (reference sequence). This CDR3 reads CATRLAGGSEQFF. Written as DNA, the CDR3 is TGTGCCACCCGACTAGCGGGAGGCAGTGAGCAGTTCTTC.

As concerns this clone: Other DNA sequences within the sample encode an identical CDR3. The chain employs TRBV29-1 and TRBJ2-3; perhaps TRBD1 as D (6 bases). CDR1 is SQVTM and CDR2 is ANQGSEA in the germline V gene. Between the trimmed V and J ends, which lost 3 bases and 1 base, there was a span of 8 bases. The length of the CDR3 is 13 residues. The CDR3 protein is CSVDRGGTDTQYF. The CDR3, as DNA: TGCAGCGTTGACAGGGGTGGCACAGATACGCAGTATTTT.